One sample yielded the 13 T cell receptor beta chains listed below, sequenced in a study of blood T cell repertoires in COVID-19. Sequenced by immunoSEQ multiplex PCR; TCRdb stores in-frame clones only, minus some. The repertoire consists of about 410,000 clones, with 75% to 90% occurring once and the leading ten covering under 2%. The sample comprised peripheral blood. These TCRs come from a middle-aged woman with COVID-19, enrolled during active disease.

The gene calls are TRBV4-3 and TRBJ2-2; no definite D call. The germline CDR1 and CDR2 sequences are LGHNA and YSLEER. V was trimmed by 0 bases and J by 1 base, leaving 3 bases between them. CDR3 length equals 14 residues. The CDR3 DNA reads TGCGCCAGCAGCCAAGACGTGAACACCGGGGAGCTGTTTTTT. The encoded protein is CASSQDVNTGELFF.

In this sample, this clone turned up a few times. This chain joins TRBV3-1 (or the pseudogene TRBV3-2) and TRBJ1-2; unclear D gene. The V gene's germline CDR1 is LGHDT and CDR2 YNNKEL (reference sequence). The CDR3 is 11 residues long. The V and J ends lost 0 bases and 7 bases respectively, with 3 bases between them. CDR3 in DNA: TGTGCCAGCAGCCAAGATCGTGGCTACACCTTC. This gives the protein CASSQDRGYTF.

This chain links TRBV6-1 with TRBJ2-7, with 14 nucleotides matching TRBD2. CDR1 is MNHNS, CDR2 SASEGT, per germline. The CDR3 covers 18 residues. V trimming: 3 bases; J trimming: 0 bases; junction bases outside the gene matches: 7. The CDR3 region has the DNA TGTGCCAGCAGTGAGGGACTAGCGGGGGCCGCCAGCTCCTACGAGCAGTACTTC. Its translation: CASSEGLAGAASSYEQYF.

This chain connects TRBV7-9 to TRBJ2-1; D is perhaps TRBD2 (5 bases). This CDR3 spans 14 amino acids. Germline loops: CDR1 SEHNR, CDR2 FQNEAQ (reference sequence). V lost 5 bases, J lost 4 bases, and 12 bases lay in between. Here the CDR3 reads CASSPSPGYNEQFF. The CDR3 DNA reads as TGTGCCAGCAGCCCCTCCCCGGGATACAATGAGCAGTTCTTC.

This chain joins TRBV12-3 or TRBV12-4 and TRBJ1-1, with no clear D. Deletions cut 8 bases from V and 5 bases from J, with 12 bases between. The CDR3 is 12 amino acids. The DNA for the CDR3 is TGTGCCAGCGGCCTCATTCCGACTGAAGCTTTCTTT. Protein sequence: CASGLIPTEAFF.

The chain employs TRBV27 and TRBJ2-7; D is ambiguous. V was pared by 3 bases and J by 2 bases, with 8 bases between. The germline CDR1 and CDR2 sequences are MNHEY and SMNVEV (reference sequence). The CDR3 spans 13 residues. The CDR3 is CASSFGTTYEQYF. In DNA form, the CDR3 reads TGTGCCAGCAGTTTTGGCACTACCTACGAGCAGTACTTC.

This clone has only one observation. This chain connects TRBV12-3 or TRBV12-4 to TRBJ1-1; D not resolved. This CDR3 contains 13 residues. Trimming shortened V by 3 bases and J by 0 bases, and 5 bases separated the two germline ends. The CDR3 spells CASSFYLNTEAFF. The CDR3 DNA follows: TGTGCCAGCAGTTTTTACTTGAACACTGAAGCTTTCTTT.

V gene TRBV4-3 combines with J gene TRBJ2-1; 10 bases align to TRBD2. V lost 0 bases, J lost 4 bases, and 15 bases stayed unmatched. The CDR3 runs 20 residues. The germline gives CDR1 LGHNA, CDR2 YSLEER. CDR3 region: CASSQDIIGRLAGIYNEQFF. CDR3 sequence (DNA): TGCGCCAGCAGCCAAGATATTATTGGGAGACTAGCGGGCATATACAATGAGCAGTTCTTC.

The chain is built from TRBV30 and TRBJ2-7, with TRBD2 as a possible D gene (5 bases). The CDR3 runs 14 residues. Trimming took off 1 base at V and 2 bases at J, with 12 bases between the two ends. Germline CDR1 reads GTSNPN; CDR2 reads SVGIG (reference sequence). The CDR3 is CAWSDWGEAYEQYF. DNA for the CDR3: TGTGCCTGGAGTGATTGGGGAGAAGCCTACGAGCAGTACTTC. The entire variable domain, with the rest obtained from reference TRBV30 and TRBJ2-7, is as follows: SQTIHQWPATLVQPVGSPLSLECTVEGTSNPNLYWYRQAAGRGLQLLFYSVGIGQISSEVPQNLSASRPQDRQFILSSKKLLLSDSGFYLCAWSDWGEAYEQYFGPGTRLTVT.

The gene calls are TRBV27 and TRBJ2-4, with 7 nucleotides matching TRBD1. The junction had 11 bases not matched to a gene; V was cut back by 8 bases and J by 4 bases. From germline, CDR1 is MNHEY and CDR2 SMNVEV (reference sequence). CDR3 size: 15 residues. CDR3 bases: TGTGCCAGCCGTGTCGGGGACAGCCTAAAAAACATTCAGTACTTC. Translated: CASRVGDSLKNIQYF.

CDR3 bases: TGTGCCAGCAGCCCGCCGACAGGAGTCACTGAAGCTTTCTTT. Translated: CASSPPTGVTEAFF. The chain carries TRBV5-4 and TRBJ1-1; a weak D match, TRBD1 (6 bases). There are 14 residues in the CDR3. Deletions cut 4 bases from V and 4 bases from J, with 14 bases between. The germline gives CDR1 SGHNT, CDR2 YYREEE (reference sequence).

V and J are TRBV19 and TRBJ1-4, with D maybe TRBD1 (5 bases). The germline CDR1 and CDR2 sequences are LNHDA and SQIVND (reference sequence). Trimming took off 3 bases at V and 0 bases at J, with 17 bases between the two ends. The CDR3 runs 18 residues. CDR3 nucleotides: TGTGCCAGTAGTATCCGGCGCAGATCGGGGGCAACTAATGAAAAACTGTTTTTT. This codes for CASSIRRRSGATNEKLFF.

This chain uses TRBV7-8 with TRBJ2-7; 7 nucleotides agree with TRBD1. CDR3 length: 13 residues. J was trimmed by 3 bases and V by 3 bases; bases with no gene match: 2. Germline loops: CDR1 SGHVS, CDR2 FQNEAQ. This chain's CDR3 is CASSLGQIYEQYF. The CDR3 DNA reads as TGTGCCAGCAGCTTGGGACAGATCTACGAGCAGTACTTC.